The sequence of this T cell receptor (beta chain) was determined in a study of beta chain features in type 1 diabetes. General study findings and limits: Type 1 diabetes patients had moderately but significantly shorter TCRB CDR3s in all four CD4+ subsets. Equally in patients and controls, shorter templates might have been favored by PCR.

This clone was seen a few times. Its antigen is not identified. The same CDR3 can be traced to other DNA sequences in this sample. The whole isolated RNA underwent reverse transcription, so sequencing captured expressed TCRB transcripts. The data were produced by immunoSEQ multiplex PCR, yet TCRdb's version contains in-frame clones alone and is incomplete. The table includes over 200,000 clones, 11% detected once. Per the germline V gene, CDR1 is MNHNY and CDR2 is SVGAGI (reference sequence). J gave up 7 bases and V 6 bases, and 3 bases lay outside the gene matches. The CDR3 consists of 11 residues. The TCR originated in a man aged 25-40 years with type 1 diabetes. The V and J genes are TRBV6-6 and TRBJ2-7; the match to TRBD1 covers 7 bases. Input material: naive CD4+ T cells from blood. CDR3 amino acids: CASSDRDEQYF. CDR3 DNA: TGTGCCAGCAGCGACAGGGATGAGCAGTACTTC.